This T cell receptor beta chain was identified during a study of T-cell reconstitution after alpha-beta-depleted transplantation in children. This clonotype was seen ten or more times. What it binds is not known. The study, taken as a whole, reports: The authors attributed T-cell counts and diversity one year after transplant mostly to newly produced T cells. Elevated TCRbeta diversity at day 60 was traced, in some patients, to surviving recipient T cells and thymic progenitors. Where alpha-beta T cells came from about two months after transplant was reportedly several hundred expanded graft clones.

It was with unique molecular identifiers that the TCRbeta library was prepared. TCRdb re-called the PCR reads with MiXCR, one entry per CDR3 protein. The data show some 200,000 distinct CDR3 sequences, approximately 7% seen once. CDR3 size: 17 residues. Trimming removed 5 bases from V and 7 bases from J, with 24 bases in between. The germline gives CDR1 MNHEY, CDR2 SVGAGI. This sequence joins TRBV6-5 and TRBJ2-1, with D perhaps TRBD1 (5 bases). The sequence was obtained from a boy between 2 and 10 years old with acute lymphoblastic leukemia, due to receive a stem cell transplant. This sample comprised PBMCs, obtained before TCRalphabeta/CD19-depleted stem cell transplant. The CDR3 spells CASSPNVRTPTENEQFF. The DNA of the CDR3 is TGTGCCAGCAGTCCTAACGTGCGGACACCGACGGAGAATGAGCAGTTCTTC.